The 7 T cell receptor beta chains reported below all come from one sample, sequenced in a study of T cells in Graves' hyperthyroidism and ophthalmopathy. Template material for amplifying TCR beta CDR3 regions consisted of RNA transcripts. When the TCR CDR3 underwent first-round RT-PCR, the HTBI primer set was used. TCRdb itself ran the multiplex PCR reads through MiXCR, one entry per CDR3 protein. Seen here are around 620,000 distinct CDR3 sequences, about 45% observed once, and the top ten hold 15% to 20%. Sequencing was performed on peripheral blood or thyroid tissue (not recorded which). The receptor source for this set is an adult woman with Graves' disease, either hyperthyroidism or ophthalmopathy (not recorded which).

This clonotype was observed at least ten times. The V gene is TRBV7-9, the J gene TRBJ1-2, with a weak D call TRBD1 (6 bases). Looked up from germline, CDR1 is SEHNR and CDR2 is FQNEAQ (reference sequence). The CDR3 is made up of 14 amino acids. V lost 2 bases, J lost 4 bases, and 11 bases lay in between. Written as DNA, the CDR3 is TGTGCCAGCAGCTTACTACAGGGAGGCTATGGCTACACCTTC. This gives the protein CASSLLQGGYGYTF. The full variable domain, with the rest looked up from reference TRBV7-9 and TRBJ1-2, is DTGVSQNPRHKITKRGQNVTFRCDPISEHNRLYWYRQTLGQGPEFLTYFQNEAQLEKSRLLSDRFSAERPKGSFSTLEIQRTEQGDSAMYLCASSLLQGGYGYTFGSGTRLTVV.

This clonotype was seen repeatedly, ten times or more. The rearrangement joins TRBV5-1 to TRBJ1-2; the D is unclear. Germline loops: CDR1 SGHRS, CDR2 YFSETQ. V was cut by 3 bases and J by 0 bases, with 12 bases left in between. CDR3 length: 15 amino acids. DNA for the CDR3: TGCGCCAGCAGCTACGGCTTACTCACTAACTATGGCTACACCTTC. Protein sequence: CASSYGLLTNYGYTF.

The J gene is TRBJ1-5, the V gene TRBV2, with 9 bases matching TRBD1. V was pared by 6 bases and J by 5 bases, with 8 bases of the junction left unmatched. This CDR3 contains 15 residues. Germline CDR1 is SNHLY and CDR2 is FYNNEI. CDR3 nucleotide sequence: TGTGCCAGCAGCTCGGACAGGGGCGACGATCAGCCCCAGCATTTT. This sequence encodes CASSSDRGDDQPQHF.

In its sample, this clonotype was seen a few times. V usage is TRBV29-1 and J usage is TRBJ1-5; D might be TRBD1 (5 bases). Looked up from germline, CDR1 is SQVTM and CDR2 is ANQGSEA. This CDR3 region has 14 residues. Trimming pared 4 bases from V and 7 bases from J, leaving 17 bases between. The CDR3 region is CSVAGTNDLQPQHF. CDR3 DNA: TGCAGCGTTGCGGGGACCAATGACTTGCAGCCCCAGCATTTT. The full variable domain, rest sourced from reference TRBV29-1 and TRBJ1-5, is SAVISQKPSRDICQRGTSLTIQCQVDSQVTMMFWYRQQPGQSLTLIATANQGSEATYESGFVIDKFPISRPNLTFSTLTVSNMSPEDSSIYLCSVAGTNDLQPQHFGDGTRLSIL.

The J gene is TRBJ2-5, the V gene TRBV4-2; D may be TRBD1 or TRBD2 (5 bases each). The DNA matches TRBJ2-1 better at its end, which makes the J call doubtful. Germline lookup yields CDR1 LGHNA and CDR2 YNFKEQ. This CDR3 region has 12 residues. The CDR3 region is CASSQGGNEQFF. The CDR3 nucleotides read TGTGCCAGCAGCCAAGGGGGGAATGAGCAGTTCTTC.

This clonotype appeared many times. The chain carries TRBV7-9 and TRBJ2-7, with D unclear. V was trimmed by 5 bases and J by 3 bases, leaving 11 bases between them. Germline CDR1 reads SEHNR; CDR2 reads FQNEAQ (reference sequence). There are 13 residues in the CDR3. The CDR3 DNA reads as TGTGCCAGCAGCAAAGGCAACATCTACGAGCAGTACTTC. It codes for CASSKGNIYEQYF.

Ten or more counts support this clonotype. This chain uses TRBV4-2 with TRBJ1-1, with 9 bases aligning to TRBD1. The CDR3 contains 16 residues. The germline CDR1 and CDR2 sequences are LGHNA and YNFKEQ. V was clipped by 1 base and J by 3 bases; unmatched bases: 6. The DNA for the CDR3 is TGTGCCAGCAGCCAAGGCCCCCGGGACAGGGACACTGAAGCTTTCTTT. Its translation: CASSQGPRDRDTEAFF.